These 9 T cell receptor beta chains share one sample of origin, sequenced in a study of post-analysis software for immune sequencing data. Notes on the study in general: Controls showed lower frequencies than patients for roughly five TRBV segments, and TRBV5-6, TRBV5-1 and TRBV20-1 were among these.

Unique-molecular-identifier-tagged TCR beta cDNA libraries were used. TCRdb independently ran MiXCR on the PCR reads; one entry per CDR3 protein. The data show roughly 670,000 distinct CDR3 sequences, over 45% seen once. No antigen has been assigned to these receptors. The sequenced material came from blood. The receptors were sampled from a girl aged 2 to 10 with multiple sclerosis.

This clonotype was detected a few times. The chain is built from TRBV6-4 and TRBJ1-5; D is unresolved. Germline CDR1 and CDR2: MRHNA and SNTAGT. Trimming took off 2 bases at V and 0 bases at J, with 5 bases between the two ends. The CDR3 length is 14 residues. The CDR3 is CASSDRGSNQPQHF. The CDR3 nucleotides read TGTGCCAGCAGTGACCGGGGTAGCAATCAGCCCCAGCATTTT.

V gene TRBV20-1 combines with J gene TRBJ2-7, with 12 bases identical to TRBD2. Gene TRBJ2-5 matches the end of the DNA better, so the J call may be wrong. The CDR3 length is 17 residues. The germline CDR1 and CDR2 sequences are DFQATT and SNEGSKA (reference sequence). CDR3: CSVPQYPSGRDQETQYF. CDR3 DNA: TGCAGTGTCCCACAGTATCCTAGCGGGAGGGATCAAGAGACCCAGTACTTC.

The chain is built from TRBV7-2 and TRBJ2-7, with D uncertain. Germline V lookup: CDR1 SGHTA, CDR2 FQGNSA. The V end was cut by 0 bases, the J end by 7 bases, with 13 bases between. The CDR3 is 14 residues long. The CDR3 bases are TGTGCCAGCAGCTTAGCGCTCTCGGTAAATGAGCAGTACTTC. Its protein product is CASSLALSVNEQYF.

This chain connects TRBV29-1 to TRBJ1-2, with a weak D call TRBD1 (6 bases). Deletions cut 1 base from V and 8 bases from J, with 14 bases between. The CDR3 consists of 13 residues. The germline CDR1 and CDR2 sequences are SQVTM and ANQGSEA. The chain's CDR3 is CSVEGLGAGGYTF. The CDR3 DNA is TGCAGCGTTGAAGGTCTGGGGGCGGGGGGCTACACCTTC.

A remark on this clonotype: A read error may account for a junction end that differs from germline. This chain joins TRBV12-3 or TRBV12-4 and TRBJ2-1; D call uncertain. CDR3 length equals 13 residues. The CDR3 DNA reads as TGTGCCAGCAGTCTAAGCCCCGGAAATGGGCAGTTCTTC. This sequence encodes CASSLSPGNGQFF.

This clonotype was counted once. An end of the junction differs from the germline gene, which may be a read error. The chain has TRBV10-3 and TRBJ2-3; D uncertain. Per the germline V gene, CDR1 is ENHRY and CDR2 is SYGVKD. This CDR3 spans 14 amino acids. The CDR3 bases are TGTGACATCAGTGAGTCGAGTCGTTCAGATACGCAGTATTTT. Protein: CDISESSRSDTQYF.

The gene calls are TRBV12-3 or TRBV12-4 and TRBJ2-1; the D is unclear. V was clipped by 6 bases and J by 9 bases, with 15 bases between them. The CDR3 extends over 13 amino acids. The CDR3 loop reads CASRSISRSEQFF. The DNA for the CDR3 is TGTGCCAGCAGGAGTATCTCCCGGTCTGAGCAGTTCTTC.

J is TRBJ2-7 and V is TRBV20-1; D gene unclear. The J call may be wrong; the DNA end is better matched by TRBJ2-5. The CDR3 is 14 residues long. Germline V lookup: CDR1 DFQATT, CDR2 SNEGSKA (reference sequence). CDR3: CSARAAFLGETQYF. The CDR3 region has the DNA TGCAGTGCTAGGGCGGCGTTCCTTGGGGAGACCCAGTACTTC.

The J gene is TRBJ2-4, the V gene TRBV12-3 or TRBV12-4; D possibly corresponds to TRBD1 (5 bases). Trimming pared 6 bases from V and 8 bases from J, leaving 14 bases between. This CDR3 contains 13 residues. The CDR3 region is CASSPQGVDIQYF. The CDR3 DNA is TGTGCCAGCAGCCCCCAGGGTGTGGACATTCAGTACTTC.